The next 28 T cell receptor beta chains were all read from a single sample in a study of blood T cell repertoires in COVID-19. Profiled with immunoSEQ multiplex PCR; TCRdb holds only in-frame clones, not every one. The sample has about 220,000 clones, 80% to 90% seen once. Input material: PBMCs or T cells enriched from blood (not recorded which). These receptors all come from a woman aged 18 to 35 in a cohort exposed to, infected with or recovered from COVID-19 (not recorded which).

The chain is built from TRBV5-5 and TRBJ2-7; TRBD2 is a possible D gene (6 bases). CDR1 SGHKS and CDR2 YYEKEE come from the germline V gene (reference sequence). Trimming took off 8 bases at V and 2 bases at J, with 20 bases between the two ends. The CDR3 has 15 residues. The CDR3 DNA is TGTGCCAGTCAACTAGGGGCGGGGAGTACCTACGAGCAGTACTTC. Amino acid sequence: CASQLGAGSTYEQYF. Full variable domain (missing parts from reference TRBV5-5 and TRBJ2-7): DAGVTQSPTHLIKTRGQQVTLRCSPISGHKSVSWYQQVLGQGPQFIFQYYEKEERGRGNFPDRFSARQFPNYSSELNVNALLLGDSALYLCASQLGAGSTYEQYFGPGTRLTVT.

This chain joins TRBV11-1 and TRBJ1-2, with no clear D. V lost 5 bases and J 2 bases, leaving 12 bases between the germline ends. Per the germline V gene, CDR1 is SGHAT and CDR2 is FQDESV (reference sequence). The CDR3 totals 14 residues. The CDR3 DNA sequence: TGTGCCAGCAGCCCTGGCCAGGTGAACTATGGCTACACCTTC. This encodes CASSPGQVNYGYTF.

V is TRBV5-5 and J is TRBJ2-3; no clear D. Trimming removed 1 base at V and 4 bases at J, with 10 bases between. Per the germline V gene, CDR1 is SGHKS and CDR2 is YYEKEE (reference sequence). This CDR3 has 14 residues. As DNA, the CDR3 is TGTGCCAGCAGCTTGCTAATTAATCCAGATACGCAGTATTTT. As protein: CASSLLINPDTQYF. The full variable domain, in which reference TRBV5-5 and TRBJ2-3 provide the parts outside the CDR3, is DAGVTQSPTHLIKTRGQQVTLRCSPISGHKSVSWYQQVLGQGPQFIFQYYEKEERGRGNFPDRFSARQFPNYSSELNVNALLLGDSALYLCASSLLINPDTQYFGPGTRLTVL.

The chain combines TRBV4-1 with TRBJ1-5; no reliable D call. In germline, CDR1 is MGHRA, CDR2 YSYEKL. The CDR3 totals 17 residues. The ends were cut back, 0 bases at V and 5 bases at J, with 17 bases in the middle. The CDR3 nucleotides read TGCGCCAGCAGCCAAGAATATCAGAGGTCATCCCATCAGCCCCAGCATTTT. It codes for CASSQEYQRSSHQPQHF.

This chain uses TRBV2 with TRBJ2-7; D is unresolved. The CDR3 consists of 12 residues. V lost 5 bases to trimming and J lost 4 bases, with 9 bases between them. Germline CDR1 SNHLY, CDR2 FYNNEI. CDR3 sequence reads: CASSLQAYEQYF. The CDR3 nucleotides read TGTGCCAGCAGTCTCCAGGCTTACGAGCAGTACTTC.

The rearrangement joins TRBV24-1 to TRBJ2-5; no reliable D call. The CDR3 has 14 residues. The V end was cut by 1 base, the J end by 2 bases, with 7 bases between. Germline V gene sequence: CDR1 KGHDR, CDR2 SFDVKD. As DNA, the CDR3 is TGTGCCACCAGTGATTTCGCGGTGCAAGAGACCCAGTACTTC. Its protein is CATSDFAVQETQYF.

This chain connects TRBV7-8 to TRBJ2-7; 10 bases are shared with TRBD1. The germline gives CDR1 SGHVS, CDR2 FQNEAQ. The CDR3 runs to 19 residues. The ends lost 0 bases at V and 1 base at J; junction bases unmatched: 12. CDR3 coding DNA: TGTGCCAGCAGCTTAGCCAATTTCTATCGGGACAGGGGTTCCTACGAGCAGTACTTC. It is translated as CASSLANFYRDRGSYEQYF.

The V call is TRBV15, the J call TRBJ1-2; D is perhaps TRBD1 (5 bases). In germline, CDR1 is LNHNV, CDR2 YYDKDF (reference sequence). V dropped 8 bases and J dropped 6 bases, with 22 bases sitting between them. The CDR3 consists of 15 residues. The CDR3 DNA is TGTGCCACCTCCCTTTCGGCGGAGGGGAGTCATGGCTACACCTTC. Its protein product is CATSLSAEGSHGYTF.

The CDR3 nucleotides read TGCGCCAGCAGCACGGGACTGCAACCCGAAAAACTGTTTTTT. As protein: CASSTGLQPEKLFF. This sequence joins TRBV5-1 and TRBJ1-4; maybe TRBD1 (5 bases). Germline V lookup: CDR1 SGHRS, CDR2 YFSETQ. V was pared by 4 bases and J by 8 bases, with 15 bases between. The CDR3 runs 14 residues.

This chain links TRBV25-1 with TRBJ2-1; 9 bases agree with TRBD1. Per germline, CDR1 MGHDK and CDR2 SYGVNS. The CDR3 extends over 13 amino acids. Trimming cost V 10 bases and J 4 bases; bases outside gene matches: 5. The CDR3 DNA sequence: TGTGCCACCAGACAGGGGGTGTACAATGAGCAGTTCTTC. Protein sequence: CATRQGVYNEQFF. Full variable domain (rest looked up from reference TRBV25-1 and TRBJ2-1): EADIYQTPRYLVIGTGKKITLECSQTMGHDKMYWYQQDPGMELHLIHYSYGVNSTEKGDLSSESTVSRIRTEHFPLTLESARPSHTSQYLCATRQGVYNEQFFGPGTRLTVL.

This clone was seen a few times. The DNA of the CDR3 is TGCGCCAGCAGCCCCTCCGGGACAGGGTATGGCTACACCTTC. Amino acids: CASSPSGTGYGYTF. This chain connects TRBV5-1 to TRBJ1-2, with 9 bases identical to TRBD1. The CDR3 runs to 14 residues. With V trimmed by 4 bases and J by 5 bases, 6 bases remained unmatched. CDR1 is SGHRS and CDR2 is YFSETQ in the germline V gene.

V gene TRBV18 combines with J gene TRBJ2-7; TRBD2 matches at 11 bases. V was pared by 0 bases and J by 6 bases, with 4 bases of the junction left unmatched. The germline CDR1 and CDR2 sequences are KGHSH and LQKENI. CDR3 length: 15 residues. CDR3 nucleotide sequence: TGTGCCAGCTCACCACCTAGCGGGAGGGCCGTCGAGCAGTACTTC. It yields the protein CASSPPSGRAVEQYF. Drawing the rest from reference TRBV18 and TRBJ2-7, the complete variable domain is NAGVMQNPRHLVRRRGQEARLRCSPMKGHSHVYWYRQLPEEGLKFMVYLQKENIIDESGMPKERFSAEFPKEGPSILRIQQVVRGDSAAYFCASSPPSGRAVEQYFGPGTRLTVT.

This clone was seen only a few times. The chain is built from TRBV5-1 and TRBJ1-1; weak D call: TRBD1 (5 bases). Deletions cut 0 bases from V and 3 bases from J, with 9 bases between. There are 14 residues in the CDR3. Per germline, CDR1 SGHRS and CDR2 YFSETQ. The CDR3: CASSLEGGDTEAFF. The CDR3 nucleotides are TGCGCCAGCAGCTTGGAGGGAGGGGACACTGAAGCTTTCTTT.

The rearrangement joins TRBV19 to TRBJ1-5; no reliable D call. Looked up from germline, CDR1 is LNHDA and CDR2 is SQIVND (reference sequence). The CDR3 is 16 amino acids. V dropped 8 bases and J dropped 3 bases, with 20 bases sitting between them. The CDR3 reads CASAGIRVPFNQPQHF. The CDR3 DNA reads TGTGCCAGTGCCGGAATCCGGGTACCCTTCAATCAGCCCCAGCATTTT.

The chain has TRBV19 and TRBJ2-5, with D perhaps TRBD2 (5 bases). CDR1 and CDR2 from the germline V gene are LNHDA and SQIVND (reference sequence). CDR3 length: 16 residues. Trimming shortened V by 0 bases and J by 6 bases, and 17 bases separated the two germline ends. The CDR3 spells CASSIDHKGSGKTQYF. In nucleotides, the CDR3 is TGTGCCAGTAGTATAGATCACAAAGGGAGCGGAAAGACCCAGTACTTC.

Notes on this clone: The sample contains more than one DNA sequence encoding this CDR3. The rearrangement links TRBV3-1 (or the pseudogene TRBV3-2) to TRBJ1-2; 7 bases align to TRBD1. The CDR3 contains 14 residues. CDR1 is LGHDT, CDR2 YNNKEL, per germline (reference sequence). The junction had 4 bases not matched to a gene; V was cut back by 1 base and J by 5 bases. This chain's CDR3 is CASSQGTGGYGYTF. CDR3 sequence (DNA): TGTGCCAGCAGCCAAGGGACAGGAGGGTATGGCTACACCTTC.

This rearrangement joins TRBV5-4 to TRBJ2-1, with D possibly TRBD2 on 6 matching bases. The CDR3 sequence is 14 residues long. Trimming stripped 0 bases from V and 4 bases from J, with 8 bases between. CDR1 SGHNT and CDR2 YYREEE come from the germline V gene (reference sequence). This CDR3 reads CASSLGTIYNEQFF. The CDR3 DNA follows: TGTGCCAGCAGCTTGGGGACTATTTACAATGAGCAGTTCTTC.

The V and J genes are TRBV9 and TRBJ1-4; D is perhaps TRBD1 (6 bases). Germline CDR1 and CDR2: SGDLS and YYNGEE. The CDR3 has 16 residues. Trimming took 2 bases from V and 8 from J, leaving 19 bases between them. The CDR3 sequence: CASSVGGSRWGEKLFF. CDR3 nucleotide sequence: TGTGCCAGCAGCGTTGGGGGCTCCCGTTGGGGAGAAAAACTGTTTTTT.

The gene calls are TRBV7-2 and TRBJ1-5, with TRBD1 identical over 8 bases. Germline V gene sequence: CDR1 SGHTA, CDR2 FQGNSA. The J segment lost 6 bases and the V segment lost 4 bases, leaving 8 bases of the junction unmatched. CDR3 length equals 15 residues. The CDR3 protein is CASSSGQGEGQPQHF. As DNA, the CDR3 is TGTGCCAGCAGCTCTGGACAGGGAGAAGGTCAGCCCCAGCATTTT. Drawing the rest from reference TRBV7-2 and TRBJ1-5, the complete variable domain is GAGVSQSPSNKVTEKGKDVELRCDPISGHTALYWYRQSLGQGLEFLIYFQGNSAPDKSGLPSDRFSAERTGGSVSTLTIQRTQQEDSAVYLCASSSGQGEGQPQHFGDGTRLSIL.

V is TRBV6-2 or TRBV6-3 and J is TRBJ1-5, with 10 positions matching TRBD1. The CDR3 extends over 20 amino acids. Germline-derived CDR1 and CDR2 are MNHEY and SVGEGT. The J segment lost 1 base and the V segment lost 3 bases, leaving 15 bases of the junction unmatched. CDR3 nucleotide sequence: TGTGCCAGCAGTTATTCAACGGAGGACAGGGGGTTAGGCAGCAATCAGCCCCAGCATTTT. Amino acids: CASSYSTEDRGLGSNQPQHF.

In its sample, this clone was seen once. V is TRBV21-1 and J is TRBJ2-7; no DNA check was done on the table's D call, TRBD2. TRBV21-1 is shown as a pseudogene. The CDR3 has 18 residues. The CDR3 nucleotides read TGTGCCAGCAGCAAGCGGGAGACTAGCGGAAGGTTGGCCTACGAGCAGTACTTC. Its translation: CASSKRETSGRLAYEQYF.

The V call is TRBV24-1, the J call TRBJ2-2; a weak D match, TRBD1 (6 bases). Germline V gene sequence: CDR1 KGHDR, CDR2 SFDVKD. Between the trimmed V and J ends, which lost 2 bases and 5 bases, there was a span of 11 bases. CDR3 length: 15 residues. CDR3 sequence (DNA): TGTGCCACCAGTGATTCAGGCACAGGGACCGGGGAGCTGTTTTTT. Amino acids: CATSDSGTGTGELFF.

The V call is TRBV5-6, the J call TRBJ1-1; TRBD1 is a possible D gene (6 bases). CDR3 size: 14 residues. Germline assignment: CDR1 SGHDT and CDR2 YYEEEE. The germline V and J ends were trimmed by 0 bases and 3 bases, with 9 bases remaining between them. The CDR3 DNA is TGTGCCAGCAGCTTGGACAGGGTAGACACTGAAGCTTTCTTT. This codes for CASSLDRVDTEAFF.

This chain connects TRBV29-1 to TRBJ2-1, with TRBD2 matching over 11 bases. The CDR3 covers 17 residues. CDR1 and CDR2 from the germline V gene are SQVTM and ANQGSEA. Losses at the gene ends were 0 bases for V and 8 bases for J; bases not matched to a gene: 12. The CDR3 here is CSVEDELAGGVYDEQFF. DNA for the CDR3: TGCAGCGTTGAAGATGAATTAGCGGGAGGGGTATACGATGAGCAGTTCTTC.

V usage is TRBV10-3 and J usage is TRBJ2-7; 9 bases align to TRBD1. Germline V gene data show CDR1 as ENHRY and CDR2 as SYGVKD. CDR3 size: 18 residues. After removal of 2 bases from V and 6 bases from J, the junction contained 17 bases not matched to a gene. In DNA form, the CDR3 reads TGTGCCATCAGTGAGGAGGGGACAGGGCGCGCCCCTGGGCTCGAGCAGTACTTC. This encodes CAISEEGTGRAPGLEQYF.

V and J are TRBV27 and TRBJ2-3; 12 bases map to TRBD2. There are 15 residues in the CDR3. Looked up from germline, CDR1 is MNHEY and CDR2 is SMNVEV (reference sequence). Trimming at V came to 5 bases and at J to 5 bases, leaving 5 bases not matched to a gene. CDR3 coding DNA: TGTGCCAGCAGTCGACTAGCGGGAGTCATAGATACGCAGTATTTT. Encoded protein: CASSRLAGVIDTQYF.

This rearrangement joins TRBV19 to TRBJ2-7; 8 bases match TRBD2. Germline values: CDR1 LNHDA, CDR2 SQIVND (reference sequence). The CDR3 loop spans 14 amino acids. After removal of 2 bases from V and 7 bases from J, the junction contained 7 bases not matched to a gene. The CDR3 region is CASSIWLAGGEQYF. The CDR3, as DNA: TGTGCCAGTAGTATATGGCTAGCGGGTGGGGAGCAGTACTTC.

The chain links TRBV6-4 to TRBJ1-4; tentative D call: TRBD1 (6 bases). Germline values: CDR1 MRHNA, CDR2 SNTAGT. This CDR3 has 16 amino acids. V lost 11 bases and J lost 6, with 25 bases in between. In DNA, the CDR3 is TGTGCCCTTCTGGAGGAGCAACAGGGATTGTATGAAAAACTGTTTTTT. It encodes CALLEEQQGLYEKLFF.